The next 21 T cell receptor beta chains were all read from a single sample in a study of control samples from healthy donors and cancer patients. Here immunoSEQ multiplex PCR was the method, and the copy in TCRdb shows in-frame clones only, minus some. The table has over 150,000 clones, roughly 92% seen once. The sample comprised blood. The receptors here all came from a woman aged 18-29 years in good health.

This chain links TRBV7-2 with TRBJ2-1; TRBD2 agrees at 10 bases. Germline assignment: CDR1 SGHTA and CDR2 FQGNSA. This CDR3 spans 16 amino acids. Trimming took 5 bases from V and 9 from J; bases not matched to a gene: 13. This CDR3 is CASSQGGLAGVREQFF. CDR3 nucleotides: TGTGCCAGCAGCCAAGGCGGGCTAGCGGGAGTCCGTGAGCAGTTCTTC.

This chain joins TRBV6-5 and TRBJ1-2; tentative D call: TRBD1 (5 bases). The CDR3 loop spans 12 amino acids. CDR1 and CDR2 from the germline V gene are MNHEY and SVGAGI. The V end lost 11 bases, the J end lost 0 bases, and 10 bases lay between the germline ends. CDR3 nucleotides: TGTGCCGGGGGGGACGCTAACTATGGCTACACCTTC. This sequence encodes CAGGDANYGYTF.

Only a few counts were recorded for this clone. CDR3 DNA: TGTGCCAGCAGCCAAACTAGCGGGATGCCCTACGAGCAGTACTTC. Protein sequence: CASSQTSGMPYEQYF. The V and J genes are TRBV7-2 and TRBJ2-7; 10 bases fit TRBD2. V lost 5 bases to trimming and J lost 2 bases; unmatched junction nucleotides: 6. The CDR3 loop spans 15 amino acids. The germline CDR1 and CDR2 sequences are SGHTA and FQGNSA.

The chain carries TRBV29-1 and TRBJ2-5, with D perhaps TRBD2 (5 bases). V was shortened by 7 bases and J by 4 bases, with 16 bases between the two germline ends. CDR3 length: 13 amino acids. Looked up from germline, CDR1 is SQVTM and CDR2 is ANQGSEA. CDR3 loop: CSAEGGEGETQYF. Written as DNA, the CDR3 is TGCAGCGCCGAGGGCGGTGAGGGAGAGACCCAGTACTTC.

This chain joins TRBV27 and TRBJ1-5, with D possibly being TRBD1 (5 bases). The CDR3 has 16 residues. Germline CDR1 MNHEY, CDR2 SMNVEV (reference sequence). Trimming took 4 bases from V and 5 from J, leaving 18 bases between them. Written as DNA, the CDR3 is TGTGCCAGCAGTTCACATCGCTGGGGACCCCATCAGCCCCAGCATTTT. It is translated as CASSSHRWGPHQPQHF.

The chain recombines TRBV6-5 with TRBJ1-4, with 9 bases lining up with TRBD1. Trimming took 8 bases from V and 7 from J; bases not matched to a gene: 8. The CDR3 consists of 14 residues. The germline CDR1 and CDR2 sequences are MNHEY and SVGAGI. Here the CDR3 DNA reads TGTGCCAGCGGAACGGACAGGGGCAGTGAAAAACTGTTTTTT. Translated, it gives CASGTDRGSEKLFF.

This clone was observed at least ten times. The chain couples TRBV4-1 to TRBJ2-7; the D gene is possibly TRBD1 (6 bases). Trimming removed 3 bases from V and 2 bases from J, with 17 bases in between. The CDR3 covers 16 residues. Germline CDR1 is MGHRA and CDR2 is YSYEKL. For the CDR3, the DNA is TGCGCCAGCAGCCAGGGCAGGGGTGACCGCACCTACGAGCAGTACTTC. Its translation: CASSQGRGDRTYEQYF.

The J gene is TRBJ1-3, the V gene TRBV12-3 or TRBV12-4; D call uncertain. CDR3 size: 11 residues. V gave up 8 bases and J gave up 4 bases, with 6 bases separating them. For the CDR3, the DNA is TGTGCCAGCCGCAAGGGAAACACCATATATTTT. This sequence encodes CASRKGNTIYF.

The rearrangement uses TRBV29-1 and TRBJ2-2; a possible D gene is TRBD1 (6 bases). V lost 6 bases to trimming and J lost 3 bases, with 14 bases between them. The CDR3 loop spans 14 amino acids. CDR1 and CDR2 from the germline V gene are SQVTM and ANQGSEA. The CDR3 nucleotides read TGCAGCGTGTCGGACAGCCCCTACACCGGGGAGCTGTTTTTT. This encodes CSVSDSPYTGELFF.

With respect to this clone: Other DNA sequences from this sample encode an identical CDR3 as well. The gene calls are TRBV18 and TRBJ2-7, with TRBD1 matching 9 bases. The junction had 1 base not matched to a gene; V was cut back by 3 bases and J by 1 base. Germline CDR1 and CDR2: KGHSH and LQKENI. The CDR3 has 14 residues. Here the CDR3 reads CASSPDRGSYEQYF. The DNA of the CDR3 is TGTGCCAGCTCACCTGACAGGGGGTCCTACGAGCAGTACTTC.

Only one count was recorded for this clone. A read error may account for a junction end that differs from germline. The gene calls are TRBV7-7 and TRBJ2-2; tentative D call: TRBD2 (5 bases). From germline, CDR1 is SSHAT and CDR2 FNYEAQ (reference sequence). This CDR3 region has 15 residues. CDR3 sequence reads: CASSLVRAPPGELFF. The CDR3 region has the DNA TGTGCTAGCAGCTTAGTGCGGGCGCCACCCGGGGAGCTGTTTTTT.

This rearrangement joins TRBV5-1 to TRBJ2-1, with D unresolved. Germline V CDR1 and CDR2: SGHRS, YFSETQ. The CDR3 extends over 13 amino acids. The V end was cut by 9 bases, the J end by 0 bases, with 10 bases between. CDR3 nucleotide sequence: TGCGCCACCGCGTTTAGCTCCTACAATGAGCAGTTCTTC. Protein sequence: CATAFSSYNEQFF.

The rearrangement joins TRBV11-3 to TRBJ1-6, with D maybe TRBD1 (5 bases). This CDR3 has 13 residues. Trimming left V 5 bases short and J 9 bases short, with 11 bases between. CDR1 SGHNT and CDR2 YENEEA come from the germline V gene. CDR3 nucleotides: TGTGCCAGCAGCCAGTCAGGGACTTCACCCCTCCACTTT. Translating it yields CASSQSGTSPLHF.

This clone was recorded a few times. This chain links TRBV2 with TRBJ1-2; a possible D gene is TRBD1 (6 bases). Germline CDR1 SNHLY, CDR2 FYNNEI. V shed 5 bases and J shed 4 bases, with 11 bases lying between them. There are 13 residues in the CDR3. The CDR3 DNA reads TGTGCCAGCAGTCCGACAGGCGCCTATGGCTACACCTTC. Encoded protein: CASSPTGAYGYTF. Combining the CDR3 with reference TRBV2 and TRBJ1-2 gives the whole variable domain EPEVTQTPSHQVTQMGQEVILRCVPISNHLYFYWYRQILGQKVEFLVSFYNNEISEKSEIFDDQFSVERPDGSNFTLKIRSTKLEDSAMYFCASSPTGAYGYTFGSGTRLTVV.

The chain is built from TRBV11-2 and TRBJ1-2, with a possible D match to TRBD1 (5 bases). CDR1 and CDR2 (germline): SGHAT, FQNNGV. The CDR3 consists of 12 residues. V shed 3 bases and J shed 6 bases, with 8 bases lying between them. The CDR3 sequence is CASSLAGNGYTF. CDR3 bases: TGTGCCAGCAGCTTGGCAGGGAATGGCTACACCTTC.

This chain uses TRBV5-5 with TRBJ2-3; D is undetermined. Per germline, CDR1 SGHKS and CDR2 YYEKEE (reference sequence). This CDR3 has 14 amino acids. The germline V and J ends were trimmed by 1 base and 0 bases, with 6 bases remaining between them. CDR3 sequence reads: CASSLRSSTDTQYF. The DNA for the CDR3 is TGTGCCAGCAGCTTGAGAAGCAGCACAGATACGCAGTATTTT.

The V gene is TRBV9, the J gene TRBJ2-1; tentatively, D is TRBD2 (7 bases). The V and J ends lost 6 bases and 2 bases respectively, with 15 bases between them. Germline V gene lookup returns CDR1 SGDLS and CDR2 YYNGEE. The CDR3 loop spans 15 amino acids. CDR3 DNA sequence: TGTGCCAGCACTAAGGGGGGGAGCCCCTACAATGAGCAGTTCTTC. This gives the protein CASTKGGSPYNEQFF.

The gene calls are TRBV7-2 and TRBJ1-2; no firm D call. The germline CDR1 and CDR2 sequences are SGHTA and FQGNSA. V lost 5 bases to trimming and J lost 4 bases, with 8 bases between them. The CDR3 covers 12 residues. Written as DNA, the CDR3 is TGTGCCAGCAGCGCCCGTAGCTATGGCTACACCTTC. Its protein is CASSARSYGYTF.

The chain is built from TRBV11-2 and TRBJ2-2; D not resolved. This CDR3 spans 14 amino acids. Trimming left V 7 bases short and J 1 base short, with 10 bases between. The V gene's germline CDR1 is SGHAT and CDR2 FQNNGV. The CDR3 loop reads CASKWVRNTGELFF. In DNA form, the CDR3 reads TGTGCCAGCAAGTGGGTGAGGAACACCGGGGAGCTGTTTTTT.

The gene calls are TRBV18 and TRBJ1-1, with 8 bases fitting TRBD1. The V segment lost 0 bases and the J segment 5 bases; nucleotides outside the gene matches: 5. The CDR3 spans 15 residues. Germline V gene lookup returns CDR1 KGHSH and CDR2 LQKENI. CDR3 residues: CASSPPRGQVTEAFF. For the CDR3, the DNA is TGTGCCAGCTCACCACCGCGGGGACAGGTAACTGAAGCTTTCTTT.

This rearrangement joins TRBV4-1 to TRBJ1-4; tentatively, D is TRBD1 (6 bases). The V and J ends lost 4 bases and 8 bases respectively, with 14 bases between them. CDR3 length: 14 amino acids. The germline gives CDR1 MGHRA, CDR2 YSYEKL. The CDR3 DNA sequence: TGCGCCAGCAGCCTGGGACATCTGAAAGAAAAACTGTTTTTT. Translation gives CASSLGHLKEKLFF.